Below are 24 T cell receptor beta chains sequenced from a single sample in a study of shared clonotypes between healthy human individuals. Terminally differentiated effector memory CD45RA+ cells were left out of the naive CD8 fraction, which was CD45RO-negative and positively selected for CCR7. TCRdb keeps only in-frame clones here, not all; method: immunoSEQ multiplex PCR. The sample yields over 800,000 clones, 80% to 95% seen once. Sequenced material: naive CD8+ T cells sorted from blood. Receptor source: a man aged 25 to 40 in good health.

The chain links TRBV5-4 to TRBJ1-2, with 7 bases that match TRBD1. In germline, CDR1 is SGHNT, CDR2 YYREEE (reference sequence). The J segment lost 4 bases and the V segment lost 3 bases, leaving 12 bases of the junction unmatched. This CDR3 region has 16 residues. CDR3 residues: CASSSESGQLLYGYTF. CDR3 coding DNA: TGTGCCAGCAGCTCAGAGTCGGGACAGCTGCTCTATGGCTACACCTTC.

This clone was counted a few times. In DNA form, the CDR3 reads TGCAGTGGCGAGGAGGACACTGAAGCTTTCTTT. Its protein is CSGEEDTEAFF. This chain links TRBV20-1 with TRBJ1-1; D ambiguous. The CDR3 runs 11 residues. V shed 7 bases and J shed 3 bases, with 9 bases lying between them. CDR1 is DFQATT, CDR2 SNEGSKA, per germline (reference sequence).

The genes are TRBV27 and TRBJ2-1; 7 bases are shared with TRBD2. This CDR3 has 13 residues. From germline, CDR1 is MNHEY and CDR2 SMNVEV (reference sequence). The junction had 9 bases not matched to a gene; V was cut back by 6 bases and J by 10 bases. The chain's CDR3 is CASSPPWGGEQFF. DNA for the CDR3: TGTGCCAGCAGCCCGCCGTGGGGAGGGGAGCAGTTCTTC.

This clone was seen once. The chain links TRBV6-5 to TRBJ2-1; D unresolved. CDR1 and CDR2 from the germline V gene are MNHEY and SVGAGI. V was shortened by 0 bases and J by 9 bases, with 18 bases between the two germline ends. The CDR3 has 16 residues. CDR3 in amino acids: CASSYSKGGGIGEQFF. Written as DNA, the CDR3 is TGTGCCAGCAGTTACTCGAAAGGCGGCGGCATCGGTGAGCAGTTCTTC.

CDR3 amino acids: CATSTGTSLFYEQYF. As DNA, the CDR3 is TGTGCCACCAGCACCGGGACTAGCCTTTTCTACGAGCAGTACTTC. The genes are TRBV15 and TRBJ2-7; TRBD2 matches 9 bases. CDR1 is LNHNV, CDR2 YYDKDF, per germline (reference sequence). The CDR3 loop spans 15 amino acids. Germline trimming cut 4 bases from V and 3 bases from J; bases unmatched to any gene: 7.

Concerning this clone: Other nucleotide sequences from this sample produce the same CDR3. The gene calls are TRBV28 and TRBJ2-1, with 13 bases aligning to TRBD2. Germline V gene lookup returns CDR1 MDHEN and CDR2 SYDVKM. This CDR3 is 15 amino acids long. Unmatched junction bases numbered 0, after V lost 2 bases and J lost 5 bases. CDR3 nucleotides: TGTGCCAGCAGTTTAGGGACTAGCGGGAACAATGAGCAGTTCTTC. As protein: CASSLGTSGNNEQFF.

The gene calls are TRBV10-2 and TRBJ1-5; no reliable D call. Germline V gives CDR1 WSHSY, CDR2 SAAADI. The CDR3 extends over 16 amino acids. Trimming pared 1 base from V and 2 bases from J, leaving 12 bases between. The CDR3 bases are TGCGCCAGCAGTGAGTTCGGCAGCAAGGGCAATCAGCCCCAGCATTTT. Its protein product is CASSEFGSKGNQPQHF.

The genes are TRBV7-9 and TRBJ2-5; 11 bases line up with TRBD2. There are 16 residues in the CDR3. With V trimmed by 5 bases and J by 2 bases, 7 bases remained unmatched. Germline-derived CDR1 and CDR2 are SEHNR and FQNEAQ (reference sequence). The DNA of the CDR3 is TGTGCCAGCAGCCCCCCTAGCGGGAGGAAACAAGAGACCCAGTACTTC. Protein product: CASSPPSGRKQETQYF.

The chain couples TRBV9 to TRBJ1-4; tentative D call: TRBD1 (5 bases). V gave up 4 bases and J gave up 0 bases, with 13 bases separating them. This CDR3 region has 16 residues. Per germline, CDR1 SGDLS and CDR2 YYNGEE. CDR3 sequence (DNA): TGTGCCAGCAGCTCAGGGACGGCAACAACTAATGAAAAACTGTTTTTT. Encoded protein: CASSSGTATTNEKLFF.

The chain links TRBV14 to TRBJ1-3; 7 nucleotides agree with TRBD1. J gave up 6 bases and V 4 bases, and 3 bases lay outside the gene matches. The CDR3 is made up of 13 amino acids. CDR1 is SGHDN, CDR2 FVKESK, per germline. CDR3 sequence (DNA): TGTGCCAGCAGCCCAGGGGGTCTAAACACCATATATTTT. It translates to CASSPGGLNTIYF. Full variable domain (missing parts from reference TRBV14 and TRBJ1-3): EAGVTQFPSHSVIEKGQTVTLRCDPISGHDNLYWYRRVMGKEIKFLLHFVKESKQDESGMPNNRFLAERTGGTYSTLKVQPAELEDSGVYFCASSPGGLNTIYFGEGSWLTVV.

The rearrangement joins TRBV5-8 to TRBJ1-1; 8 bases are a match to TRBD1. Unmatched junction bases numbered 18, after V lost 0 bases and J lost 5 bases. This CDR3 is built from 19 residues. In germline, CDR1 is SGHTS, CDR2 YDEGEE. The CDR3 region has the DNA TGTGCCAGCAGCTTGGCTTTGTGGGGACAGGCTGAGTCGGGAACTGAAGCTTTCTTT. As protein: CASSLALWGQAESGTEAFF.

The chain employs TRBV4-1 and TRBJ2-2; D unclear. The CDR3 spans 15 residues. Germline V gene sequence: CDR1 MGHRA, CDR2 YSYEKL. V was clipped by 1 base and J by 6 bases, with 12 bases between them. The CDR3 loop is CASSQGGLEPGELFF. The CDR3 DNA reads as TGCGCCAGCAGCCAAGGTGGGCTCGAACCCGGGGAGCTGTTTTTT.

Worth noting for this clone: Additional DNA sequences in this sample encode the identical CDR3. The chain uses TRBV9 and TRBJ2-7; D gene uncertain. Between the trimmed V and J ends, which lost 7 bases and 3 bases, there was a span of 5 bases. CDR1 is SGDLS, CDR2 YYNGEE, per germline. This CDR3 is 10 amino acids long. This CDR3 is CASGDYEQYF. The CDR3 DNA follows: TGTGCCAGCGGAGACTACGAGCAGTACTTC.

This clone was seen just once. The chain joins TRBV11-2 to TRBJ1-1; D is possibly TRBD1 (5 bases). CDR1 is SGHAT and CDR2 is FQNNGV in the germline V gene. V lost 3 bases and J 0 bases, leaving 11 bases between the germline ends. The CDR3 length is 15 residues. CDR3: CASSLPGMMNTEAFF. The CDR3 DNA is TGTGCCAGCAGCTTGCCAGGGATGATGAACACTGAAGCTTTCTTT.

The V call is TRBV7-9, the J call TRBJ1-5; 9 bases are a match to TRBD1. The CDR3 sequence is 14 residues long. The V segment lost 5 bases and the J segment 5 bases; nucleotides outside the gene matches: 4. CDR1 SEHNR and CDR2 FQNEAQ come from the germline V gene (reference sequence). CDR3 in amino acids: CASSPGQGYQPQHF. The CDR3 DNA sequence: TGTGCCAGCAGCCCCGGACAGGGGTATCAGCCCCAGCATTTT.

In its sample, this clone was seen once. CDR3 sequence reads: CASGSGYNEQFF. The CDR3, as DNA: TGTGCCAGCGGCTCGGGCTACAATGAGCAGTTCTTC. The chain employs TRBV27 and TRBJ2-1; D not resolved. The CDR3 has 12 amino acids. The ends were cut back, 8 bases at V and 3 bases at J, with 8 bases in the middle. The germline gives CDR1 MNHEY, CDR2 SMNVEV (reference sequence).

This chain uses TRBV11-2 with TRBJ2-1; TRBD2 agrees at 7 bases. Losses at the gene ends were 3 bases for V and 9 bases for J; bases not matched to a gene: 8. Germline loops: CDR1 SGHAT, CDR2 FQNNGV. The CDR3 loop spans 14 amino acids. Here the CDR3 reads CASSLGLSAAEQFF. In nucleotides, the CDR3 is TGTGCCAGCAGCTTGGGACTAAGTGCGGCTGAGCAGTTCTTC.

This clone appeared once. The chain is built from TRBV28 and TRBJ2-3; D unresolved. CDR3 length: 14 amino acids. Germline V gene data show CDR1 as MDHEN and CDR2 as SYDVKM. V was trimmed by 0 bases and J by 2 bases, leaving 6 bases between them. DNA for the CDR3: TGTGCCAGCAGTTTATGGAGCAACACAGATACGCAGTATTTT. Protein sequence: CASSLWSNTDTQYF.

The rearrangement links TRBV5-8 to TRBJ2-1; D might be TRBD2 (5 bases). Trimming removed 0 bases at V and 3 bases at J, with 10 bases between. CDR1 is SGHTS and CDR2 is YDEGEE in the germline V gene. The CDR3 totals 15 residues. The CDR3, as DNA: TGTGCCAGCAGCTTGGGCGGGCCCGGCTACAATGAGCAGTTCTTC. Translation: CASSLGGPGYNEQFF.

CDR3 bases: TGTGCCAGCTCACCATTCAGCGCGCGTCGTGGCGGGGTCCGTTCCTACGAGCAGTACTTC. Its protein product is CASSPFSARRGGVRSYEQYF. This chain uses TRBV18 with TRBJ2-5; a weak D match, TRBD2 (6 bases). The J call is in doubt because the DNA end fits TRBJ2-7 better. This CDR3 is 20 amino acids long. In germline, CDR1 is KGHSH, CDR2 LQKENI.

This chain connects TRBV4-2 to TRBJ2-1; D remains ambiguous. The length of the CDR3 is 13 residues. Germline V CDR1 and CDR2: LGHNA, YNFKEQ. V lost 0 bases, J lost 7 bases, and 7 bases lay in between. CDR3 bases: TGTGCCAGCAGCCAAGAATTTGGTAATGAGCAGTTCTTC. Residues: CASSQEFGNEQFF.

DNA of the CDR3: TGTGCCAGCAGCTTAGATGCCACAGGGGGCTCGTTCGAGCAGTACTTC. It yields the protein CASSLDATGGSFEQYF. V gene TRBV7-9 combines with J gene TRBJ2-7; 9 nucleotides agree with TRBD1. Germline CDR1 reads SEHNR; CDR2 reads FQNEAQ (reference sequence). The V gene end was trimmed by 1 base and the J gene end by 6 bases; junction bases not matched to a gene: 10. This CDR3 has 16 amino acids.

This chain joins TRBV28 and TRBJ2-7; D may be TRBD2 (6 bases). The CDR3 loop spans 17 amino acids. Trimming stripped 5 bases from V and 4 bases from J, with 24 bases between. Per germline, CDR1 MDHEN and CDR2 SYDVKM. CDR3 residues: CASSLEGRGPDAYEQYF. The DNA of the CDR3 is TGTGCCAGCAGTCTGGAGGGACGGGGCCCTGATGCGTACGAGCAGTACTTC.

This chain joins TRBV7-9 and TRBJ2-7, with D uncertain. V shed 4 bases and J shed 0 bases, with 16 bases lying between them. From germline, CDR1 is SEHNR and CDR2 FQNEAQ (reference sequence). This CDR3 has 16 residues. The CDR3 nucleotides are TGTGCCAGCAGCTCAGGTGTGCCGCCCAGCTCCTACGAGCAGTACTTC. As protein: CASSSGVPPSSYEQYF.